Listed below are T cell receptor beta chains from one sample, sequenced in a study of T cells after yellow fever vaccination. TCRdb reprocessed the 5' RACE reads with MiXCR, giving one entry per CDR3 protein. The table shows about 340,000 distinct CDR3 sequences, with about 4% occurring only once. The sequencing here drew on PBMCs, taken 5 days after the yellow fever booster vaccination. These receptor sequences come from a man between 18 and 29 years old who received the YFV17D yellow fever vaccine. Both conserved end residues are part of each CDR3. The D gene is left open where the match is weak. Expanded clones are given a class, and other clones once, few, many or no size at all.

TRBJ1-5,-,TRBV4-1,-,TGCGCCAGCAGCCCTACGGTAGGGTACAATCAGCCCCAGCATTTT,CASSPTVGYNQPQHF
TRBJ1-1,few,TRBV20-1,TRBD1,TGCAGTGCTGACAGGGCGGGGTACACTGAAGCTTTCTTT,CSADRAGYTEAFF
TRBJ1-2,many,TRBV5-1,-,TGCGCCAGCAGCTTTACGACTAACTATGGCTACACCTTC,CASSFTTNYGYTF
TRBJ1-1,few,TRBV5-4,TRBD1,TGTGCCAGCAGCCTCAATACAGGGGGATTTGAAGCTTTCTTT,CASSLNTGGFEAFF
TRBJ2-3,few,TRBV20-1,-,TGCAGTGTTCTAAGAGCGGGACAGGGCACAGATACGCAGTATTTT,CSVLRAGQGTDTQYF
TRBJ1-3,once,TRBV12-3/TRBV12-4,-,TGTGCCAGCAGTCCTTCGACAGTAAGCTCTGGAAACACCATATATTTT,CASSPSTVSSGNTIYF
TRBJ2-5,few,TRBV5-1,-,TGCGCCAGCAGCCCCTCGACGGGAAGCCAAGAGACCCAGTACTTC,CASSPSTGSQETQYF
TRBJ2-5,many,TRBV20-1,-,TGCAGTGCTAGTATGTACCGTAGGTACCAAGAGACCCAGTACTTC,CSASMYRRYQETQYF
TRBJ2-3,-,TRBV4-2,TRBD2,TGTGCCAGCAGCCAGGAGGCGGGGGGCCGAAGAGATACGCAGTATTTT,CASSQEAGGRRDTQYF
TRBJ2-3,-,TRBV7-9,TRBD1,TGTGCCAGCAGCCTTGGACAGGGCGGCCCAGATACGCAGTATTTT,CASSLGQGGPDTQYF
TRBJ2-7,many,TRBV6-2/TRBV6-3,-,TGTGCCAGCAGTTACCCGCCAGACTTGTCCTTC,CASSYPPDLSF
TRBJ2-3,few,TRBV12-3/TRBV12-4,-,TGTGCCAGCAGTTTAGTCGAATTACGCACAGATACGCAGTATTTT,CASSLVELRTDTQYF
TRBJ2-2,many,TRBV7-6,-,TGTGCCAGCAGCCCCTTTATCGGGGAGCTGTTTTTT,CASSPFIGELFF
TRBJ1-5,-,TRBV7-6,TRBD1,TGTGCCAGCAGCGAAGACAGGGACGGCAATCAGCCCCAGCATTTT,CASSEDRDGNQPQHF
TRBJ1-1,-,TRBV27,-,TGTGCCAGCAGTTTTTCCGGGGGCTTGGCTTTCTTT,CASSFSGGLAFF
TRBJ2-1,few,TRBV18,TRBD2,TGTGCCAGCTCACCACTGACTAGCCCCAACAATGAGCAGTTCTTC,CASSPLTSPNNEQFF
TRBJ1-1,-,TRBV6-1,-,TGTGCCAGCAGTGAAAATGCGGCTGAAGCTTTCTTT,CASSENAAEAFF
TRBJ2-7,-,TRBV6-2/TRBV6-3,-,TGTGCCAGCAGTTTTGAGTCAGGGGTCTACAACGAGCAGTACTTC,CASSFESGVYNEQYF
TRBJ2-7,few,TRBV15,TRBD1,TGTGCCACCGGGGACAGGATCTACGAGCAGTACTTC,CATGDRIYEQYF
TRBJ1-6,few,TRBV7-2,-,TGTGCCAGCAGCGTGCGGGCGGTGAATAATTCACCCCTCCACTTT,CASSVRAVNNSPLHF
TRBJ1-5,many,TRBV12-3/TRBV12-4,-,TGTGCCAGCAGTTTAGACATCAATCAGCCCCAGCATTTT,CASSLDINQPQHF
TRBJ1-2,few,TRBV20-1,TRBD1,TGCAGTGCTATTACCCTCGACAGGGGGCATGGCTACACCTTC,CSAITLDRGHGYTF
TRBJ1-6,many,TRBV9,-,TGTGCCAGCAGCCCTCGAGACAGGCTTAATTCACCCCTCCACTTT,CASSPRDRLNSPLHF
TRBJ1-1,-,TRBV5-1,-,TGCGCCAGCAGTGTCAGGGGATCGAACACTGAAGCTTTCTTT,CASSVRGSNTEAFF
TRBJ1-6,many,TRBV3-1,TRBD1,TGTGCCAGCAGCCAAGGAGGGGGCACCTTAACCGATTCACCCCTCCACTTT,CASSQGGGTLTDSPLHF
TRBJ2-1,-,TRBV27,TRBD2,TGTGCCAGGCGGACTAGCTGTGAGCAGTTCTTC,CARRTSCEQFF
TRBJ2-1,-,TRBV7-8,TRBD2,TGTGCCAGCAGCTTTCTAGCGGGGCCCTACAATGAGCAGTTCTTC,CASSFLAGPYNEQFF
TRBJ2-7,-,TRBV2,-,TGTGCCAGCAGGGGGGAGTACGAGCAGTACTTC,CASRGEYEQYF
TRBJ1-1,-,TRBV6-2/TRBV6-3,TRBD1,TGTGCCAGCAGCAAAGTCGGGACAGGGCCGAACACTGAAGCTTTCTTT,CASSKVGTGPNTEAFF
TRBJ2-2,-,TRBV27,-,TGTGCCAGCAGTGGCACCTACACCGGGGAGCTGTTTTTT,CASSGTYTGELFF
TRBJ1-1,-,TRBV4-1,-,TGCGCCAGCAGCCAAGCAACGGTCCTGAACACTGAAGCTTTCTTT,CASSQATVLNTEAFF
TRBJ1-1,-,TRBV5-1,-,TGCGCCAGCAGCTTCGACCCAACCATACTGAACACTGAAGCTTTCTTT,CASSFDPTILNTEAFF
TRBJ2-4,many,TRBV12-3/TRBV12-4,-,TGTGCCAGCAGTTTGTCCCGGAAAAACATTCAGTACTTC,CASSLSRKNIQYF
TRBJ1-2,few,TRBV19,TRBD1,TGTGCCAGTAGACAGGGGAGTTTTGGCTACACCTTC,CASRQGSFGYTF
TRBJ1-6,-,TRBV6-5,TRBD1,TGTGCCAGCAGTTACTCCTTTGGACAGGGAATATCACCCCTCCACTTT,CASSYSFGQGISPLHF
TRBJ2-2,many,TRBV5-1,-,TGCGCCAGCAGCCCCTCCTTGGGAGACTACACCGGGGAGCTGTTTTTT,CASSPSLGDYTGELFF
TRBJ2-1,-,TRBV29-1,-,TGCAGCGTTGAAGAGCGGCTAGTCACCTACAATGAGCAGTTCTTC,CSVEERLVTYNEQFF
TRBJ2-5,few,TRBV5-4,-,TGTGCCAGCAGCTTGTTCACAGGGAAGGGAGAGACCCAGTACTTC,CASSLFTGKGETQYF
TRBJ2-7,-,TRBV6-1,-,TGTGCCAGCGAGGGACCCGGTAGTCGGAACTCCTACGAGCAGTACTTC,CASEGPGSRNSYEQYF
TRBJ1-1,many,TRBV27,-,TGTGCCAGCAGTTTTATTAAGGGGCAGTGGCCTTTCTTT,CASSFIKGQWPFF
TRBJ1-5,-,TRBV3-2,-,TGTGCCAGCAGCCAAGGGGACCGACGACGAGGCAATCAGCCCCAGCATTTT,CASSQGDRRRGNQPQHF
TRBJ1-1,many,TRBV7-2,-,TGTGCCAGCAGCCTTGGACTGACTGAAGCTTTCTTT,CASSLGLTEAFF
TRBJ1-5,few,TRBV12-3/TRBV12-4,-,TGTGCCAGCAGTATCCAGGGACGTCAGCCCCAGCATTTT,CASSIQGRQPQHF
TRBJ1-2,few,TRBV5-1,-,TGCGCCAGCAGCCGTAATAAGGACAGAAATGGCTACACCTTC,CASSRNKDRNGYTF
TRBJ1-2,-,TRBV7-9,-,TGTGCCAGCAGCCGATTACAGGGAGGTCCCCATGGCTACACCTTC,CASSRLQGGPHGYTF
TRBJ2-1,many,TRBV7-2,TRBD1,TGTGCCAGCAGACGACAGGGGGCGTCGACAGGGGGTTACAATGAGCAGTTCTTC,CASRRQGASTGGYNEQFF
TRBJ2-7,many,TRBV7-3,TRBD1,TGTGCCAGTAAGAACCGGGACAGCTCCTACGAGCAGTACTTC,CASKNRDSSYEQYF
TRBJ1-5,many,TRBV2,-,TGTGCCAGCACGGGAAGCATTAGCAATCAGCCCCAGCATTTT,CASTGSISNQPQHF
TRBJ2-5,many,TRBV7-9,TRBD1,TGTGCCAGCAGCGCCGGACAGGGAAGGCAAGAGACCCAGTACTTC,CASSAGQGRQETQYF
TRBJ1-2,-,TRBV6-5,-,TGTGCCAGCAGTCCCCTCCGAATGGATGGCTACACCTTC,CASSPLRMDGYTF
TRBJ1-2,-,TRBV6-5,-,TGTGCCAGCAGTTACATTGACAGATGGGGCTACACCTTC,CASSYIDRWGYTF
TRBJ2-7,many,TRBV2,TRBD2,TGTGCCAGCAGTGAATGGGGGGGGAGCTCCTACGAGCAGTACTTC,CASSEWGGSSYEQYF
TRBJ2-3,-,TRBV7-3,-,TGTGCCAGCAGCTCAAACTATATTGATACGCAGTATTTT,CASSSNYIDTQYF
TRBJ1-2,-,TRBV30,TRBD1,TGTGCCTGGAGTGTGGGAGGGGGCGAGGGCTACACCTTC,CAWSVGGGEGYTF
TRBJ2-5,-,TRBV5-6,-,TGTGCCAGCAGCGACAACATCCAAGAGACCCAGTACTTC,CASSDNIQETQYF
TRBJ2-5,-,TRBV4-1,TRBD2,TGCGCCAGCAGCCTACGACTAGCGGGGGAGACCCAGTACTTC,CASSLRLAGETQYF
TRBJ1-1,-,TRBV5-4,TRBD1,TGTGCCAGCAGCTTGGTCTACCGGGACAGGGGGACTGAAGCTTTCTTT,CASSLVYRDRGTEAFF
TRBJ2-3,-,TRBV12-3/TRBV12-4,TRBD2,TGTGCCAGCACCTCACCTAGGCGGGGACTAGGATCCACAGATACGCAGTATTTT,CASTSPRRGLGSTDTQYF
TRBJ2-3,-,TRBV14,-,TGTGCCAGCAGCCAACGTCGAGACAGTCGCACAGATACGCAGTATTTT,CASSQRRDSRTDTQYF